The entry that follows covers one T cell receptor (beta chain) sequence. Its cognate antigen is unknown. The record originates from a study of T-cell memory formation after mild COVID-19. Findings and caveats of the study: Still unconfirmed is whether the second-wave clones peaking on day 37 recognized SARS-CoV-2. The appearance of some responding clones in pre-infection memory suggested that cross-reactive memory joined.

TCRalpha and TCRbeta libraries used 5'RACE with constant-segment primers and UMIs. TCRdb reprocessed the 5' RACE reads via MiXCR and lists one record per CDR3 protein. Seen here are about 450,000 distinct CDR3 sequences, about 25% observed once, and the top ten hold approximately 14%. CDR1 is LGHNA, CDR2 YSLEER, per germline. The ends were cut back, 4 bases at V and 0 bases at J, with 10 bases in the middle. The CDR3 sequence is 16 residues long. The TCR was taken from an adult woman who had mild COVID-19 (a few samples of this study predate the infection). Cell type and time point are not known. The chain has TRBV4-3 and TRBJ2-6; possibly TRBD1 for D (6 bases). Material: PBMCs or a T cell subset sorted from them (not recorded which). The CDR3 coding sequence is TGCGCCAGCAGCCCGGACAGTAGCTCTGGGGCCAACGTCCTGACTTTC. This sequence encodes CASSPDSSSGANVLTF.